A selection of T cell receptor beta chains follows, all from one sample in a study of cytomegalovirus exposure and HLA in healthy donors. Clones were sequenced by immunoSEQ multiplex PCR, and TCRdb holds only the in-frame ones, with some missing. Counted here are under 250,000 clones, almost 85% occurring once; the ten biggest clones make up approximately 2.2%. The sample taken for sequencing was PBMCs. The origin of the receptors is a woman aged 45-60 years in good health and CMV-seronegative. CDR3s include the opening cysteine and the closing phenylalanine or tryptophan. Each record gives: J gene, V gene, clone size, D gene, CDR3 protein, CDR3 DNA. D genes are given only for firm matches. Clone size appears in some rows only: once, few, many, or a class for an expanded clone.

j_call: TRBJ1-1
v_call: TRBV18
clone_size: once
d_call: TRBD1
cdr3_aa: CASSPLPGTANTEAFF
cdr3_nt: TGTGCCAGCTCTCCATTGCCTGGGACAGCGAACACTGAAGCTTTCTTT

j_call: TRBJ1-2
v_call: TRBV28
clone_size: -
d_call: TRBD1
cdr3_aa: CASSFPRTGDYGYTF
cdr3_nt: TGTGCCAGCAGTTTCCCTCGGACAGGTGACTATGGCTACACCTTC

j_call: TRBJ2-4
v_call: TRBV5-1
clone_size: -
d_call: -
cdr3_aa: CASSPTQDIQYF
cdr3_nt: TGCGCCAGCAGCCCAACCCAGGACATTCAGTACTTC

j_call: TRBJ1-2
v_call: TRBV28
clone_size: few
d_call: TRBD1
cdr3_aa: CASSFPMGQGLGYTF
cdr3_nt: TGTGCCAGCAGTTTCCCCATGGGACAGGGACTCGGCTACACCTTC

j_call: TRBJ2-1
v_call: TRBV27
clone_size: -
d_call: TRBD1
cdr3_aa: CASSRTGGTGEQFF
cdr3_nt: TGTGCCAGCAGTCGGACAGGGGGGACAGGTGAGCAGTTCTTC

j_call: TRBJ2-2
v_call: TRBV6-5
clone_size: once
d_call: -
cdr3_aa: CASSGQGPWELFF
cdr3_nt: TGTGCCAGCAGTGGCCAGGGGCCCTGGGAGCTGTTTTTT

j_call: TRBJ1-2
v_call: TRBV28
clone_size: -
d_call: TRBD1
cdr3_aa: CASRDGTGGGYTF
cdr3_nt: TGTGCCAGCAGAGACGGGACAGGAGGCGGCTACACCTTC

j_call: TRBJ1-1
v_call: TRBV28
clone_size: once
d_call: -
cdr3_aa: CASRNPGVGRTEAFF
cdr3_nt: TGTGCCAGCAGAAATCCAGGGGTTGGAAGAACTGAAGCTTTCTTT

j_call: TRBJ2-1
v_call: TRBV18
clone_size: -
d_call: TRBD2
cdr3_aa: CASSPPLADYNEQFF
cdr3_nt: TGTGCCAGCTCACCACCTCTAGCGGATTACAATGAGCAGTTCTTC

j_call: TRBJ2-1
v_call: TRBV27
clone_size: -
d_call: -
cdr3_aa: CASSLLAASSFNNEQFF
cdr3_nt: TGTGCCAGCAGTCTTTTAGCCGCGTCGAGTTTTAACAATGAGCAGTTCTTC

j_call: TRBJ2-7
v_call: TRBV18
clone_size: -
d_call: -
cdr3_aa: CASSRRDAGEQYF
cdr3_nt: TGTGCCAGCTCACGGCGGGATGCCGGAGAGCAGTACTTC

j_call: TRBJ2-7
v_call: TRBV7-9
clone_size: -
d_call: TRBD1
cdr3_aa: CASSSKLAGTGVDEQYF
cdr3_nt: TGTGCCAGCAGCTCCAAACTAGCCGGGACAGGGGTCGACGAGCAGTACTTC

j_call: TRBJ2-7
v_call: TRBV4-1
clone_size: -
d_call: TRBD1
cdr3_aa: CASSQGNVGQGGEQYF
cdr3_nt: TGCGCCAGCAGCCAAGGGAACGTTGGACAGGGAGGCGAGCAGTACTTC

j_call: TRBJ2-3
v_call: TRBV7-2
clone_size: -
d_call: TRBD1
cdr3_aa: CASSLDRAGTQYF
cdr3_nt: TGTGCCAGCAGCTTGGACAGGGCCGGTACGCAGTATTTT

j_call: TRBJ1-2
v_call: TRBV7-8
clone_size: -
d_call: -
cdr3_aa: CASSSDSFYGYTF
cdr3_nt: TGTGCCAGCAGCTCGGACAGTTTCTATGGCTACACCTTC

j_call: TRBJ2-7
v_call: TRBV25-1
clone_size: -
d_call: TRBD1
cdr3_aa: CASRGQGPPYEQYF
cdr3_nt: TGTGCCAGCAGGGGACAGGGGCCTCCATACGAGCAGTACTTC

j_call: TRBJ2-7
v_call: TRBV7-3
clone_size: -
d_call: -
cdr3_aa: CASSLGLPGGEQYF
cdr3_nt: TGTGCCAGCAGCTTAGGACTACCCGGTGGCGAGCAGTACTTC

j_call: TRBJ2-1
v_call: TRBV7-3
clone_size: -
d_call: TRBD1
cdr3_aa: CASSLMAQGAREQFF
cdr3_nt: TGTGCCAGCAGCTTAATGGCACAGGGGGCTCGTGAGCAGTTCTTC

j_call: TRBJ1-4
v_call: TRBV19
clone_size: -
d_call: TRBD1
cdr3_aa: CASSRDRRNEKLFF
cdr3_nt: TGTGCCAGTAGTAGGGACAGGAGGAATGAAAAACTGTTTTTT

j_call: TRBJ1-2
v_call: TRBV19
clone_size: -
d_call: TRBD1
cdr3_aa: CASRIPGQGLLYTF
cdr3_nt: TGTGCCAGTAGGATACCGGGACAGGGCCTCCTCTACACCTTC

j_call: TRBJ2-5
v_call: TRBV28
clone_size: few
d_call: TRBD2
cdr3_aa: CASSSSWTSGNQETQYF
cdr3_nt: TGTGCCAGCAGTTCCTCCTGGACTAGCGGGAATCAAGAGACCCAGTACTTC

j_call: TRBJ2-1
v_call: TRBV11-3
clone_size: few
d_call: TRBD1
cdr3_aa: CASSGDRGPGNEQFF
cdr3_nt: TGTGCCAGCAGCGGAGACAGGGGTCCGGGCAATGAGCAGTTCTTC

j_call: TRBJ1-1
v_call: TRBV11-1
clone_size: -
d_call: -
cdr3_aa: CASSSQRSTEAFF
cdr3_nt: TGTGCCAGCAGCTCCCAGCGAAGCACTGAAGCTTTCTTT

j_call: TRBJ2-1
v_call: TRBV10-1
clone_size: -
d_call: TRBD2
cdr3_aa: CASSPGEGGNNEQFF
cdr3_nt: TGCGCCAGCAGCCCCGGGGAGGGTGGGAACAATGAGCAGTTCTTC

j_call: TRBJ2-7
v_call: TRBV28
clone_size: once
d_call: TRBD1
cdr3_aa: CASSHGTANEQYF
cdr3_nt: TGTGCCAGCAGTCATGGGACAGCCAACGAGCAGTACTTC

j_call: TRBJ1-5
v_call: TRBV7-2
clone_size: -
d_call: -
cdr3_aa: CASSLVDDSNQPQHF
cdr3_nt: TGTGCCAGCAGCTTAGTAGATGATAGCAATCAGCCCCAGCATTTT

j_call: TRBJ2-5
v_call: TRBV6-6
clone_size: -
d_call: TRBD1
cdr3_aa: CASSYHRQWRQGLIDF
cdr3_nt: TGTGCCAGCAGTTACCACCGACAGTGGCGACAGGGGCTAATTGACTTC

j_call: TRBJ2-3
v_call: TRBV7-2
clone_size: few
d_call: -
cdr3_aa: CASSLARERADTQYF
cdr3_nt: TGTGCCAGCAGCTTAGCCAGGGAAAGGGCAGATACGCAGTATTTT

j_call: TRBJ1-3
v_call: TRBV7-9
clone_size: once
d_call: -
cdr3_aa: CASSLAGAGNTIYF
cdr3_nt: TGTGCCAGCAGCCTTGCCGGGGCTGGAAACACCATATATTTT

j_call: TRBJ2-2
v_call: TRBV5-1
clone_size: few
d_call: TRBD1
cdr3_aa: CASSLFAFRDSTSGELFF
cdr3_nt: TGCGCCAGCAGCTTGTTCGCCTTCCGGGACAGTACCTCCGGGGAGCTGTTTTTT

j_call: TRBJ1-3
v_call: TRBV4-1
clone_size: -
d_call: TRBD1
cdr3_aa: CASSQGGTAGNTIYF
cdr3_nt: TGCGCCAGCAGCCAAGGGGGGACAGCTGGAAACACCATATATTTT

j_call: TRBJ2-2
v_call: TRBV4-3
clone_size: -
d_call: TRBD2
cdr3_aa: CASSQALPGLAGETGELFF
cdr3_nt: TGCGCCAGCAGCCAGGCTTTACCGGGACTAGCGGGAGAAACCGGGGAGCTGTTTTTT

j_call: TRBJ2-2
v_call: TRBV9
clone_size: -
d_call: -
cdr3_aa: CASSVEGVGTGELFF
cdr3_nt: TGTGCCAGCAGCGTAGAAGGGGTGGGCACCGGGGAGCTGTTTTTT

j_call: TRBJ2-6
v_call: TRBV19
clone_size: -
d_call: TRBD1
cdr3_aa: CASSIAGGGSGANVLTF
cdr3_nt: TGTGCCAGTAGTATTGCAGGGGGCGGTTCTGGGGCCAACGTCCTGACTTTC

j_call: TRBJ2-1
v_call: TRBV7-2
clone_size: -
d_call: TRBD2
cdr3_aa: CASRGPGLAGGRNEQFF
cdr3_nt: TGTGCCAGCAGGGGGCCGGGACTAGCGGGAGGGCGAAATGAGCAGTTCTTC

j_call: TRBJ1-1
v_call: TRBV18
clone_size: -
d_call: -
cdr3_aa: CASSPSRDTEAFF
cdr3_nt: TGTGCCAGCTCACCCTCGAGGGACACTGAAGCTTTCTTT

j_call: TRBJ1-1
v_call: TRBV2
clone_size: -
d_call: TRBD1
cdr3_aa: CASSELGQGRTEAFF
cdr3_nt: TGTGCCAGCAGTGAATTGGGACAGGGGAGGACTGAAGCTTTCTTT

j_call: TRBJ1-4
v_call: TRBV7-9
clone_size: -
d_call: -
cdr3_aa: CASSLDGSRGNEKLFF
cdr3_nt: TGTGCCAGCAGCTTAGATGGGTCCAGGGGTAATGAAAAACTGTTTTTT

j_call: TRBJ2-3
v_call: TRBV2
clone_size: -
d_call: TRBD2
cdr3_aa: CASRRDYTTDTQYF
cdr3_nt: TGTGCCAGCAGACGGGACTATACCACAGATACGCAGTATTTT

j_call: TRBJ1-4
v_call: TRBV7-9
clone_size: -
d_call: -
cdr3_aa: CASSPTGGNEKLFF
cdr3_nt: TGTGCCAGCAGCCCTACAGGTGGTAATGAAAAACTGTTTTTT

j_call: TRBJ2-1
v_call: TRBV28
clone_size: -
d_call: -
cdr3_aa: CASSTYNEQFF
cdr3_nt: TGTGCCAGCAGTACATACAATGAGCAGTTCTTC